Given below is one T cell receptor beta chain in context. The antigen is undetermined. This CDR3 comprises 15 residues. These data are taken from a study of cytomegalovirus exposure and HLA in healthy donors. Study outcomes and limitations: Other equally common chains were less clonally expanded than HLA-associated TCR beta chains, a later analysis showed. Previously analyzed data showed that most TCR beta V segments were productive at a frequency of about 90% or about 30%.

Nominally healthy donors provided the samples, though records likely missed some immune exposures. This PCR relied on a set of 60 Vbeta primers and 13 Jbeta primers. TCRdb's copy holds only in-frame clones and misses some; the assay was immunoSEQ multiplex PCR. This sample contains under 200,000 clones. The TCR was taken from a man in his thirties or forties in good health and CMV-seronegative. The sequenced material came from PBMCs. The chain couples TRBV21-1 to TRBJ1-2; the table gives TRBD1 as D, unverified against the DNA. TRBV21-1 counts as a pseudogene. The CDR3 DNA is TGTGCCAGCAGCACTGACAGGGGGAAATACTATGGCTACACCTTC. Its translation: CASSTDRGKYYGYTF.